These 27 T cell receptor beta chains originate from one sample sequenced in a study of STAT5B mutations in CD4+ large granular lymphocyte leukemia. Some clones are missing from TCRdb's copy, which holds only in-frame ones; the method was immunoSEQ multiplex PCR. The repertoire holds 31,000 or so clones, with about 74% as singletons. The sample taken for sequencing was CD4+ T cells from blood buffy coats. All receptors derive from a human donor in good health.

The genes are TRBV5-4 and TRBJ2-7; 12 nucleotides agree with TRBD1. The CDR3 runs 18 residues. Trimming at V came to 5 bases and at J to 1 base, leaving 13 bases not matched to a gene. Germline CDR1 and CDR2: SGHNT and YYREEE (reference sequence). CDR3 in amino acids: CASRKGDRGQTQSYEQYF. The CDR3 DNA sequence: TGTGCCAGCAGAAAAGGGGACAGGGGGCAAACCCAATCCTACGAGCAGTACTTC. Supplemented by reference TRBV5-4 and TRBJ2-7, the full variable domain reads ETGVTQSPTHLIKTRGQQVTLRCSSQSGHNTVSWYQQALGQGPQFIFQYYREEENGRGNFPPRFSGLQFPNYSSELNVNALELDDSALYLCASRKGDRGQTQSYEQYFGPGTRLTVT.

This rearrangement joins TRBV5-1 to TRBJ2-1, with TRBD2 matching over 16 bases. This CDR3 has 19 amino acids. Trimming took 6 bases from V and 8 from J; bases not matched to a gene: 17. Germline V gene lookup returns CDR1 SGHRS and CDR2 YFSETQ. The CDR3, as DNA: TGCGCCAGCAACAGAATACCCGGGACTAGCGGGGGGGCTTCGGATGAGCAGTTCTTC. Translation: CASNRIPGTSGGASDEQFF. Variable domain in full (rest from reference TRBV5-1 and TRBJ2-1): KAGVTQTPRYLIKTRGQQVTLSCSPISGHRSVSWYQQTPGQGLQFLFEYFSETQRNKGNFPGRFSGRQFSNSRSEMNVSTLELGDSALYLCASNRIPGTSGGASDEQFFGPGTRLTVL.

The rearrangement uses TRBV5-5 and TRBJ1-1; possibly TRBD1 for D (5 bases). This CDR3 contains 14 residues. Per germline, CDR1 SGHKS and CDR2 YYEKEE (reference sequence). The germline V and J ends were trimmed by 0 bases and 5 bases, with 11 bases remaining between them. The CDR3 nucleotides are TGTGCCAGCAGCTTGGATGACAGTGGAACTGAAGCTTTCTTT. It translates to CASSLDDSGTEAFF.

This chain connects TRBV10-3 to TRBJ1-2; D remains unclear. CDR3 size: 12 residues. Germline CDR1 is ENHRY and CDR2 is SYGVKD. Trimming pared 6 bases from V and 4 bases from J, leaving 9 bases between. CDR3 protein: CAISLDTYGYTF. The CDR3 DNA reads TGTGCCATCAGCCTTGACACCTATGGCTACACCTTC.

The chain combines TRBV10-2 with TRBJ1-6; a possible D gene is TRBD1 (5 bases). CDR1 is WSHSY, CDR2 SAAADI, per germline. The CDR3 sequence is 18 residues long. The V gene lost 2 bases and the J gene lost 6 bases, with 20 bases spanning the gap. The chain's CDR3 is CASSETGLSFLGNSPLHF. CDR3 in DNA: TGCGCCAGCAGTGAGACGGGGCTCTCCTTTCTTGGTAATTCACCCCTCCACTTT.

The V and J genes are TRBV9 and TRBJ2-3, with 9 bases matching TRBD1. Unmatched junction bases numbered 6, after V lost 3 bases and J lost 4 bases. CDR1 is SGDLS and CDR2 is YYNGEE in the germline V gene. The CDR3 length is 15 residues. For the CDR3, the DNA is TGTGCCAGCAGCGCCGGACAGGGGTATTCAGATACGCAGTATTTT. This encodes CASSAGQGYSDTQYF. Complete variable domain (other parts from reference TRBV9 and TRBJ2-3): DSGVTQTPKHLITATGQRVTLRCSPRSGDLSVYWYQQSLDQGLQFLIQYYNGEERAKGNILERFSAQQFPDLHSELNLSSLELGDSALYFCASSAGQGYSDTQYFGPGTRLTVL.

The chain uses TRBV11-1 and TRBJ2-2; no reliable D call. V was shortened by 5 bases and J by 3 bases, with 10 bases between the two germline ends. CDR1 SGHAT and CDR2 FQDESV come from the germline V gene (reference sequence). This CDR3 contains 14 residues. The CDR3 DNA follows: TGTGCCAGCAGCCCTATACTCTACACCGGGGAGCTGTTTTTT. Its protein product is CASSPILYTGELFF. Together with reference TRBV11-1 and TRBJ2-2, the CDR3 gives the full variable domain: EAEVAQSPRYKITEKSQAVAFWCDPISGHATLYWYRQILGQGPELLVQFQDESVVDDSQLPKDRFSAERLKGVDSTLKIQPAELGDSAMYLCASSPILYTGELFFGEGSRLTVL.

This clone appeared a single time. The V call is TRBV14, the J call TRBJ2-7; 10 bases align to TRBD2. The V and J ends lost 6 bases and 0 bases, in that order; junction bases with no gene match: 5. The CDR3 length is 15 residues. CDR1 SGHDN and CDR2 FVKESK come from the germline V gene. This chain's CDR3 is CASSPSGGNSYEQYF. The CDR3 nucleotides are TGTGCCAGCAGTCCTAGCGGGGGTAACTCCTACGAGCAGTACTTC.

The chain couples TRBV7-8 to TRBJ2-1; maybe TRBD1 (6 bases). This CDR3 is 17 amino acids long. Germline V lookup: CDR1 SGHVS, CDR2 FQNEAQ. V dropped 3 bases and J dropped 5 bases, with 20 bases sitting between them. The CDR3 loop is CASSLHPWTENNNEQFF. As DNA, the CDR3 is TGTGCCAGCAGCTTGCACCCCTGGACAGAAAACAACAATGAGCAGTTCTTC.

J is TRBJ2-7 and V is TRBV27, with D perhaps matching TRBD1 or TRBD2 (6 bases each). Germline assignment: CDR1 MNHEY and CDR2 SMNVEV (reference sequence). V was trimmed by 1 base and J by 6 bases, leaving 28 bases between them. This CDR3 spans 19 amino acids. The CDR3 DNA reads as TGTGCCAGCAGTTTATTTCTCTCGGGAGCCGGGACAAAGTTTGGCGAGCAGTACTTC. Translated, it gives CASSLFLSGAGTKFGEQYF.

The rearrangement uses TRBV18 and TRBJ2-4; the match to TRBD2 covers 7 bases. This CDR3 contains 14 residues. Germline values: CDR1 KGHSH, CDR2 LQKENI. V lost 3 bases, J lost 6 bases, and 5 bases stayed unmatched. CDR3 in amino acids: CASSPRTSGNIQYF. As DNA, the CDR3 is TGTGCCAGCTCACCCAGGACTAGTGGAAACATTCAGTACTTC.

This chain links TRBV9 with TRBJ2-3, with 10 bases lining up with TRBD2. CDR1 is SGDLS and CDR2 is YYNGEE in the germline V gene. This CDR3 has 15 residues. V lost 5 bases, J lost 0 bases, and 3 bases stayed unmatched. Written as DNA, the CDR3 is TGTGCCAGCAGTAAGACTAGCGGGAGCACAGATACGCAGTATTTT. It yields the protein CASSKTSGSTDTQYF.

The chain combines TRBV7-2 with TRBJ2-3; D perhaps matches TRBD1 (5 bases). CDR3 length: 15 residues. V gave up 1 base and J gave up 3 bases, with 11 bases separating them. CDR1 and CDR2 from the germline V gene are SGHTA and FQGNSA. CDR3: CASSLVAGLTDTQYF. The CDR3 nucleotides are TGTGCCAGCAGCTTAGTGGCAGGGTTAACAGATACGCAGTATTTT.

The chain combines TRBV5-1 with TRBJ2-2; no definite D call. The germline V and J ends were trimmed by 0 bases and 4 bases, with 10 bases remaining between them. Germline CDR1 SGHRS, CDR2 YFSETQ. The CDR3 spans 15 residues. CDR3 DNA sequence: TGCGCCAGCAGCTTGGAAGGGTGGGGCACCGGGGAGCTGTTTTTT. Protein: CASSLEGWGTGELFF.

This clone was seen just once. V usage is TRBV11-2 and J usage is TRBJ1-3; D remains ambiguous. The CDR3 totals 13 residues. Germline lookup yields CDR1 SGHAT and CDR2 FQNNGV. V gave up 4 bases and J gave up 4 bases, with 8 bases separating them. The CDR3 protein is CASSSHMGNTIYF. Here the CDR3 DNA reads TGTGCCAGCAGCTCTCACATGGGAAACACCATATATTTT.

This clone appeared a single time. The gene calls are TRBV11-3 and TRBJ2-2; 7 bases fit TRBD1. V was pared by 2 bases and J by 1 base, with 4 bases of the junction left unmatched. This CDR3 contains 16 residues. In germline, CDR1 is SGHNT, CDR2 YENEEA. The CDR3 region has the DNA TGTGCCAGCAGCTTAAACGCAGGGGGGAACACCGGGGAGCTGTTTTTT. Amino acids: CASSLNAGGNTGELFF.

The chain links TRBV29-1 to TRBJ1-3; the D gene is possibly TRBD1 (6 bases). This CDR3 spans 14 amino acids. Germline V gene lookup returns CDR1 SQVTM and CDR2 ANQGSEA. Trimming took 4 bases from V and 2 from J, leaving 12 bases between them. DNA for the CDR3: TGCAGCGTTGCGAGGGGGGATCCTGGAAACACCATATATTTT. Encoded protein: CSVARGDPGNTIYF.

This chain connects TRBV30 to TRBJ1-5, with D hard to call. The CDR3 covers 14 residues. The germline V gene encodes CDR1 GTSNPN and CDR2 SVGIG (reference sequence). With 4 bases removed from V and 5 bases from J, the gap between germline ends came to 15 bases. CDR3: CAWNLNPSDQPQHF. The CDR3, as DNA: TGTGCCTGGAATCTAAACCCCTCTGATCAGCCCCAGCATTTT.

The J gene is TRBJ2-1, the V gene TRBV14, with D hard to call. CDR1 SGHDN and CDR2 FVKESK come from the germline V gene. V was trimmed by 1 base and J by 2 bases, leaving 9 bases between them. The CDR3 is 15 residues long. In DNA, the CDR3 is TGTGCCAGCAGCCAAGTAGGCGGAACCTACAATGAGCAGTTCTTC. Translation: CASSQVGGTYNEQFF.

This clone has just a few counts. The V gene is TRBV19, the J gene TRBJ2-2; TRBD1 aligns across 7 bases. Germline loops: CDR1 LNHDA, CDR2 SQIVND (reference sequence). J lost 3 bases, V lost 4 bases, and 5 bases had no gene match. The CDR3 loop spans 15 amino acids. In DNA form, the CDR3 reads TGTGCCAGTAGTACCGGGACAGCCGACACCGGGGAGCTGTTTTTT. It codes for CASSTGTADTGELFF.

This clone was found a few times. The gene calls are TRBV19 and TRBJ2-3; tentative D call: TRBD2 (6 bases). Germline-derived CDR1 and CDR2 are LNHDA and SQIVND (reference sequence). CDR3 length: 13 residues. V was clipped by 3 bases and J by 6 bases, with 10 bases between them. CDR3 loop: CASSISGEDTQYF. In nucleotides, the CDR3 is TGTGCCAGTAGTATTTCGGGGGAGGATACGCAGTATTTT.

This clone came up once. The genes are TRBV30 and TRBJ2-1, with D possibly being TRBD2 (6 bases). The CDR3 extends over 15 amino acids. V was pared by 2 bases and J by 9 bases, with 20 bases between. Per the germline V gene, CDR1 is GTSNPN and CDR2 is SVGIG (reference sequence). The CDR3 region has the DNA TGTGCCTGGAGTAGGCTAGTGGCAGGCGGGATTGAGCAGTTCTTC. Protein: CAWSRLVAGGIEQFF.

This clone was seen only once. The chain uses TRBV27 and TRBJ1-1; 8 bases map to TRBD1. Losses at the gene ends were 8 bases for V and 6 bases for J; bases not matched to a gene: 14. The CDR3 sequence is 15 residues long. Per germline, CDR1 MNHEY and CDR2 SMNVEV (reference sequence). This CDR3 reads CASRQGAGGYSEAFF. The DNA for the CDR3 is TGTGCCAGCCGTCAGGGGGCGGGTGGGTACTCTGAAGCTTTCTTT.

This chain uses TRBV28 with TRBJ1-5, with D uncertain. The V end lost 6 bases, the J end lost 9 bases, and 15 bases lay between the germline ends. CDR1 is MDHEN and CDR2 is SYDVKM in the germline V gene. The CDR3 extends over 13 amino acids. Here the CDR3 DNA reads TGTGCCAGCAGCCAACCCTCCCTGGGGCCCCAGCATTTT. Its protein product is CASSQPSLGPQHF.

The rearrangement links TRBV7-2 to TRBJ1-1, with D possibly TRBD1 on 5 matching bases. V lost 1 base to trimming and J lost 3 bases, with 12 bases between them. In germline, CDR1 is SGHTA, CDR2 FQGNSA. This CDR3 spans 15 amino acids. The CDR3 sequence is CASSLGGVRDTEAFF. CDR3 DNA: TGTGCCAGCAGCTTAGGGGGCGTTCGGGACACTGAAGCTTTCTTT.

The V and J genes are TRBV21-1 and TRBJ1-5. TRBV21-1 is marked as a pseudogene. CDR3 length equals 16 residues. CDR3 protein: CASSNQALIGSSPQHF. Here the CDR3 DNA reads TGTGCCAGCAGCAATCAAGCCCTAATTGGGAGTTCGCCCCAGCATTTT.

This sequence joins TRBV30 and TRBJ1-1; the D is unclear. Trimming pared 5 bases from V and 2 bases from J, leaving 9 bases between. The CDR3 loop spans 12 amino acids. From germline, CDR1 is GTSNPN and CDR2 SVGIG (reference sequence). The CDR3 nucleotides are TGTGCCTGGTGGCAGATAAACACTGAAGCTTTCTTT. Amino acid sequence: CAWWQINTEAFF.